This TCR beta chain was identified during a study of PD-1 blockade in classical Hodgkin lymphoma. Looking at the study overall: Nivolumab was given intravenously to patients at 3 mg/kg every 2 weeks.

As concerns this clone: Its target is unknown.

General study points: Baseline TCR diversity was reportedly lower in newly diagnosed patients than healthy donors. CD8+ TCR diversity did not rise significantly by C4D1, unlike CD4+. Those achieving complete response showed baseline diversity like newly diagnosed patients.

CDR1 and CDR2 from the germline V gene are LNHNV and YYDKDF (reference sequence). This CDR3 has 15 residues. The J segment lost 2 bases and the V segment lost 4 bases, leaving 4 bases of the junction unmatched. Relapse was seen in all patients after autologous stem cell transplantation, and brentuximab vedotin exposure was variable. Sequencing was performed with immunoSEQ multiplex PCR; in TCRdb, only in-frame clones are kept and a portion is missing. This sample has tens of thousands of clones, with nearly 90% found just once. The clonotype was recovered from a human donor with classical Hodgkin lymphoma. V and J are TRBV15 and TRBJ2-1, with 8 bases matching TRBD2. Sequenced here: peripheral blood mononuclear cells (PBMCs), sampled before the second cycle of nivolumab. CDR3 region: CATSKSGGPYNEQFF. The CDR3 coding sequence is TGTGCCACCAGCAAGAGCGGGGGCCCCTACAATGAGCAGTTCTTC.